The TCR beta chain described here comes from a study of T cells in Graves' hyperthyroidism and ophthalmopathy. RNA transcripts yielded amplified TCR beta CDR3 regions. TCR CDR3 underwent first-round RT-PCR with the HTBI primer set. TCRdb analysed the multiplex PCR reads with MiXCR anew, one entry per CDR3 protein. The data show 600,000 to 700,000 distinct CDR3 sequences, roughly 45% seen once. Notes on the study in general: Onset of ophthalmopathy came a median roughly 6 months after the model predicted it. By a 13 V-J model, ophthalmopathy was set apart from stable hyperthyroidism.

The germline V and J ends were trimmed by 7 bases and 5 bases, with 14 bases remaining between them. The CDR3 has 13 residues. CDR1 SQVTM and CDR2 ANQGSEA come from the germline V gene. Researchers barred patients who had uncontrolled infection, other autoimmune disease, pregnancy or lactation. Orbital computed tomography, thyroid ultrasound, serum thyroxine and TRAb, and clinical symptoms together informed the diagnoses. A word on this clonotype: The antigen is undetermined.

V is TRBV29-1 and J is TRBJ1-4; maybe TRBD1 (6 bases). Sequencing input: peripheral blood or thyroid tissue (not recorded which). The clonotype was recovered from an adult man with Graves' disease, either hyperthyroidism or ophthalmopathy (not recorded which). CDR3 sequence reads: CSAVTGQNEKLFF. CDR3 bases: TGCAGCGCCGTGACAGGTCAAAATGAAAAACTGTTTTTT.